The clone carrying this TCR beta chain was seen many times. Its antigen is as yet unknown. This entry is derived from a study of CD8 T cells in ankylosing spondylitis. Germline-derived CDR1 and CDR2 are MGHRA and YSYEKL. V was shortened by 0 bases and J by 8 bases, with 11 bases between the two germline ends. The length of the CDR3 is 14 residues. The TCR beta libraries were generated through quantitative 5'-RACE incorporating molecular barcodes. TCRdb re-called the 5' RACE reads through MiXCR, storing one row per CDR3 protein. The table lists fewer than 200,000 distinct CDR3 sequences, about 20% of them singletons, with around 4.1% in the top ten. General study points: Disease-linked clones were CD8+ and relatively rare in peripheral blood. Matched synovial fluid from ankylosing spondylitis patients was reported to be enriched for disease-linked clones. Typical of ankylosing spondylitis blood, it appeared, was a TCR beta motif of under 10 highly homologous variants.

This clonotype was sampled from a male donor aged 5-30 years with ankylosing spondylitis or in good health (not recorded which). The sequencing input was blood, either unsorted or a sorted T cell fraction (not recorded which). The rearrangement uses TRBV4-1 and TRBJ1-5; no firm D call. CDR3 sequence: CASSQDYTPEPQHF. CDR3 nucleotides: TGCGCCAGCAGCCAAGATTACACGCCAGAGCCCCAGCATTTT.